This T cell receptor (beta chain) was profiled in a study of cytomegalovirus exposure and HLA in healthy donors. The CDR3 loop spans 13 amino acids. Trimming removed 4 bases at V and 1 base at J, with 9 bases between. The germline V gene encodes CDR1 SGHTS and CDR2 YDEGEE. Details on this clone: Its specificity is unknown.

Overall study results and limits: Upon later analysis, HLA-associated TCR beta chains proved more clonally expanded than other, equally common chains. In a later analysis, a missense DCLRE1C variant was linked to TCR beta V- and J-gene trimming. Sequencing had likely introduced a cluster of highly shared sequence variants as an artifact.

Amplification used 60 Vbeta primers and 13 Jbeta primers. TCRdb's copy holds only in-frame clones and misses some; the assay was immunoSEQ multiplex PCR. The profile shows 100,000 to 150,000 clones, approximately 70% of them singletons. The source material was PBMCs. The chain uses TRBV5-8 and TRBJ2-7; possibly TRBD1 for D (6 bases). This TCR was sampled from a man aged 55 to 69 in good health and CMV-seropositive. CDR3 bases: TGTGCCAGCAGCAACAGGGTTTCCTACGAGCAGTACTTC. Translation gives CASSNRVSYEQYF.